The 3 T cell receptor beta chains below were found in one sample sequenced in a study of breast tumors, draining lymph nodes, adjacent tissues (dated by TCRdb to 2016 to 2017). Library preparation used multiplex PCR. The sequencing machine was an Illumina HiSeq 2000. In-frame beta chains were kept once TCRdb had trimmed the public reads at Q25 with fastp and called clones with MiXCR. Duplicate CDR3 protein sequences are folded into a single record with the most common DNA and genes. Across this sample there are about 35,000 distinct CDR3 sequences, with approximately 37% seen only once. The top ten hold about 11% of the sample. The sequenced material came from breast tumor tissue. These receptors came from a female donor with breast cancer. Some clones in this sample may be carry-over from other donors' samples.

This clonotype was counted many times. The chain links TRBV3-1 to TRBJ1-2; D gene unclear. This CDR3 contains 11 residues. Germline values: CDR1 LGHDT, CDR2 YNNKEL (reference sequence). The V end was cut by 5 bases, the J end by 6 bases, with 7 bases between. The CDR3 DNA reads TGTGCCAGCAGCTCTCTAGATGGCTACACCTTC. As protein: CASSSLDGYTF.

J is TRBJ2-5 and V is TRBV7-2, with 7 bases identical to TRBD1. The CDR3 has 15 residues. Germline loops: CDR1 SGHTA, CDR2 FQGNSA. The V and J ends lost 5 bases and 2 bases, in that order; junction bases with no gene match: 8. In DNA, the CDR3 is TGTGCCAGCAGCCGCGGACCGGGACAGCAAGAGACCCAGTACTTC. Translated, it gives CASSRGPGQQETQYF.

This clonotype is medium-sized in the sample. V gene TRBV5-5 combines with J gene TRBJ2-5, with TRBD1 matching over 10 bases. This CDR3 region has 14 residues. Germline CDR1 and CDR2: SGHKS and YYEKEE (reference sequence). The V and J ends lost 3 bases and 4 bases, in that order; junction bases with no gene match: 3. The CDR3 loop is CASSSGTGVETQYF. The CDR3, as DNA: TGTGCCAGCAGCTCCGGGACAGGGGTAGAGACCCAGTACTTC.